Listed below are T cell receptor beta chains from one sample, sequenced in a study of T-cell reconstitution after alpha-beta-depleted transplantation in children. A single record per CDR3 protein comes from TCRdb applying MiXCR to the PCR reads. The sample lists 490,000 or so distinct CDR3 sequences; more than 9% were seen once. The specimen was PBMCs, collected before TCRalphabeta/CD19-depleted stem cell transplant. These receptors came from a child aged 2 to 10 with inherited bone marrow failure, due to receive a stem cell transplant. Both conserved end residues are trimmed from each CDR3.

cdr3_length j_call v_call cdr3_aa
14 TRBJ1-2 TRBV7-2 ASRPFGTGANYGYT
15 TRBJ2-1 TRBV18 ASSPRSSGSLYNEQF
16 TRBJ2-7 TRBV7-6 ASSLAGWTSGSSYEQY
15 TRBJ2-7 TRBV4-3 ASSPWNGGPSPYEQY
11 TRBJ1-2 TRBV20-1 SARGGAVYGYT
11 TRBJ1-5 TRBV15 ATSRNPAEPQH
11 TRBJ2-5 TRBV27 ASSLGYQETQY
14 TRBJ2-2 TRBV5-1 ASSLRQGSQTGELF
19 TRBJ1-1 TRBV27 ASSLSPGRVVRGRLETEAF
13 TRBJ2-7 TRBV6-5 ASSYRRLAPYEQY
14 TRBJ2-3 TRBV24-1 AEPAGLAGDKDTQY
14 TRBJ2-7 TRBV2 ASRGTTGLSSYEQY
13 TRBJ2-7 TRBV6-5 ASSYGLEGGYEQY
12 TRBJ2-2 TRBV5-1 ASSTTSGSGELF
12 TRBJ2-7 TRBV6-5 ASSYSGGFYEQY
14 TRBJ1-6 TRBV4-3 ASSQASGLGNSPLH
9 TRBJ1-2 TRBV29-1 SVAGTGINT
15 TRBJ2-1 TRBV4-3 ASSQDRKLAAYNEQF
14 TRBJ2-1 TRBV7-9 ASSLVAGGPWIEQF
13 TRBJ2-7 TRBV24-1 ATSESDRGRGEQY
14 TRBJ2-4 TRBV11-2 ASSPDDRIAKNIQY
14 TRBJ1-6 TRBV6-5 ASSYSGFTVDSPLH
10 TRBJ1-2 TRBV4-1 ASSQPGYGYT
12 TRBJ2-1 TRBV20-1 SARRAGAYNEQF
12 TRBJ2-3 TRBV27 ASTPRPSTDTQY